The 22 T cell receptor beta chains listed next were all sequenced from one sample in a study of Ad26.COV2.S vaccination and SARS-CoV-2 variants. Sample treatment: roughly 18 received Ad26.COV2.S at low or high dose, single or two shots; about 5 received placebo; per-sample allocation not given. Samples were taken on day 63 after the first vaccine or placebo injection. Only in-frame clones appear in the TCRdb table, and some are missing; sequencing was by immunoSEQ multiplex PCR. The profile shows some 520,000 clones, around 88% of them singletons. The starting material was peripheral blood, obtained in a trial of Ad26.COV2.S vaccine versus placebo. Receptor source: a person aged 18-65 years who received the Ad26.COV2.S COVID-19 vaccine or a placebo.

The chain carries TRBV11-1 and TRBJ1-1, with TRBD1 identical over 7 bases. CDR3 size: 15 residues. Germline CDR1 SGHAT, CDR2 FQDESV (reference sequence). Germline trimming cut 2 bases from V and 4 bases from J; bases unmatched to any gene: 7. CDR3 DNA: TGTGCCAGCAGCTTACGGGCAGGGGGTGGCACTGAAGCTTTCTTT. Translation gives CASSLRAGGGTEAFF.

The chain is built from TRBV5-6 and TRBJ1-3; D ambiguous. The CDR3 totals 14 residues. From germline, CDR1 is SGHDT and CDR2 YYEEEE. V was shortened by 4 bases and J by 4 bases, with 12 bases between the two germline ends. The CDR3, as DNA: TGTGCCAGCAGCCCAGCCGGCCGGGGAAACACCATATATTTT. Residues: CASSPAGRGNTIYF.

This clone appeared a single time. This rearrangement joins TRBV28 to TRBJ2-1; TRBD1 might be the D (5 bases). From germline, CDR1 is MDHEN and CDR2 SYDVKM. The germline V and J ends were trimmed by 3 bases and 5 bases, with 11 bases remaining between them. This CDR3 has 14 residues. CDR3 bases: TGTGCCAGCAGTTTGGGGCGACGGAACAATGAGCAGTTCTTC. The encoded protein is CASSLGRRNNEQFF.

The chain joins TRBV28 to TRBJ1-4; no clear D. The CDR3 loop spans 15 amino acids. V shed 1 base and J shed 5 bases, with 11 bases lying between them. Germline V CDR1 and CDR2: MDHEN, SYDVKM. The CDR3 sequence is CASSLYADGNEKLFF. The CDR3 nucleotides read TGTGCCAGCAGTTTATACGCAGATGGAAATGAAAAACTGTTTTTT.

This sequence joins TRBV4-2 and TRBJ1-6, with 8 nucleotides matching TRBD1. Per the germline V gene, CDR1 is LGHNA and CDR2 is YNFKEQ. With 6 bases clipped from V and 2 bases from J, the junction kept 3 bases outside the gene matches. This CDR3 region has 15 residues. For the CDR3, the DNA is TGTGCCAGCAGGGGACAGGTTACCTATAATTCACCCCTCCACTTT. Translated, it gives CASRGQVTYNSPLHF.

This clone has only a few counts. The rearrangement links TRBV19 to TRBJ1-1, with no clear D. CDR3 length: 11 residues. Germline CDR1 is LNHDA and CDR2 is SQIVND (reference sequence). V shed 3 bases and J shed 7 bases, with 6 bases lying between them. The CDR3, as DNA: TGTGCCAGTAGTATGGTAGGTGAAGCTTTCTTT. Translating gives CASSMVGEAFF.

J is TRBJ2-3 and V is TRBV24-1; TRBD1 agrees at 10 bases. V trimming: 3 bases; J trimming: 4 bases; junction bases outside the gene matches: 3. CDR3 length: 15 amino acids. Germline values: CDR1 KGHDR, CDR2 SFDVKD. The CDR3 DNA reads TGTGCCACCAGTGATGCGACAGGGGGCCCAGATACGCAGTATTTT. Protein: CATSDATGGPDTQYF.

By frequency in the sample, this clone is medium-sized (0.01 to 0.1%). The CDR3 nucleotides read TGTGCCTCGAAGGGTGGGGCGCCCGGCTACACCTTC. Its translation: CASKGGAPGYTF. The chain carries TRBV30 and TRBJ1-2, with D possibly matching TRBD1 (5 bases). V was pared by 7 bases and J by 8 bases, with 17 bases between. The CDR3 loop spans 12 amino acids. Looked up from germline, CDR1 is GTSNPN and CDR2 is SVGIG (reference sequence).

This clone was recorded once. The chain is built from TRBV30 and TRBJ2-2, with TRBD1 matching 7 bases. Per the germline V gene, CDR1 is GTSNPN and CDR2 is SVGIG (reference sequence). The CDR3 totals 13 residues. Losses at the gene ends were 1 base for V and 7 bases for J; bases not matched to a gene: 3. The CDR3 nucleotides are TGTGCCTGGAGTGACAGGGGTGGCGGGGAGCTGTTTTTT. This encodes CAWSDRGGGELFF. Supplemented by reference TRBV30 and TRBJ2-2, the full variable domain reads SQTIHQWPATLVQPVGSPLSLECTVEGTSNPNLYWYRQAAGRGLQLLFYSVGIGQISSEVPQNLSASRPQDRQFILSSKKLLLSDSGFYLCAWSDRGGGELFFGEGSRLTVL.

This clone occurred once. This chain joins TRBV25-1 and TRBJ2-7; perhaps TRBD2 as D (6 bases). The V and J ends lost 8 bases and 2 bases respectively, with 13 bases between them. The CDR3 spans 13 residues. Germline V CDR1 and CDR2: MGHDK, SYGVNS. The CDR3 protein is CASGGGDPYEQYF. CDR3 coding DNA: TGTGCCAGCGGAGGAGGGGATCCCTACGAGCAGTACTTC.

The rearrangement links TRBV7-9 to TRBJ1-1; a weak D match, TRBD1 (6 bases). With 3 bases removed from V and 1 base from J, the gap between germline ends came to 18 bases. CDR3 length: 17 amino acids. Germline CDR1 reads SEHNR; CDR2 reads FQNEAQ (reference sequence). The CDR3 is CASSLIFGGPKNTEAFF. The DNA of the CDR3 is TGTGCCAGCAGCTTGATATTTGGGGGGCCGAAGAACACTGAAGCTTTCTTT. Variable domain in full (rest from reference TRBV7-9 and TRBJ1-1): DTGVSQNPRHKITKRGQNVTFRCDPISEHNRLYWYRQTLGQGPEFLTYFQNEAQLEKSRLLSDRFSAERPKGSFSTLEIQRTEQGDSAMYLCASSLIFGGPKNTEAFFGQGTRLTVV.

V is TRBV6-2 or TRBV6-3 and J is TRBJ2-1; 9 nucleotides align to TRBD2. Trimming cost V 6 bases and J 4 bases; bases outside gene matches: 4. CDR3 size: 14 residues. Germline CDR1 MNHEY, CDR2 SVGEGT. The CDR3 loop reads CASRPSGVYNEQFF. The CDR3 bases are TGTGCCAGCAGGCCTAGCGGGGTTTACAATGAGCAGTTCTTC.

The V call is TRBV6-5, the J call TRBJ2-7, with D unresolved. CDR1 MNHEY and CDR2 SVGAGI come from the germline V gene. V was trimmed by 6 bases and J by 6 bases, leaving 9 bases between them. The CDR3 loop spans 11 amino acids. DNA of the CDR3: TGTGCCAGCAGCTCTCCGGGCGAGCAGTACTTC. This translates into CASSSPGEQYF.

V is TRBV11-3 and J is TRBJ2-1, with TRBD1 matching over 9 bases. The ends lost 5 bases at V and 9 bases at J; junction bases unmatched: 11. CDR1 and CDR2 (germline): SGHNT, YENEEA. The CDR3 sequence is 15 residues long. The CDR3 DNA is TGTGCCAGCAGCCTCGGGACAGGGTATCCTCCTGAGCAGTTCTTC. Its translation is CASSLGTGYPPEQFF.

This sequence joins TRBV6-5 and TRBJ2-7, with unresolved D. Germline V CDR1 and CDR2: MNHEY, SVGAGI. V shed 7 bases and J shed 3 bases, with 10 bases lying between them. This CDR3 region has 12 residues. The CDR3 coding sequence is TGTGCCAGCAAAGTTGGCTACTACGAGCAGTACTTC. Protein product: CASKVGYYEQYF.

This clone was seen a handful of times. The rearrangement joins TRBV9 to TRBJ2-2; D ambiguous. Between the trimmed V and J ends, which lost 4 bases and 8 bases, there was a span of 12 bases. This CDR3 region has 13 residues. CDR1 is SGDLS and CDR2 is YYNGEE in the germline V gene. The chain's CDR3 is CASSLSVGGELFF. CDR3 bases: TGTGCCAGCAGCCTCTCGGTTGGTGGGGAGCTGTTTTTT. The full variable domain, in which reference TRBV9 and TRBJ2-2 provide the parts outside the CDR3, is DSGVTQTPKHLITATGQRVTLRCSPRSGDLSVYWYQQSLDQGLQFLIQYYNGEERAKGNILERFSAQQFPDLHSELNLSSLELGDSALYFCASSLSVGGELFFGEGSRLTVL.

The chain has TRBV12-3 or TRBV12-4 and TRBJ1-2; D may be TRBD1 (6 bases). This CDR3 region has 13 residues. With 10 bases removed from V and 7 bases from J, the gap between germline ends came to 19 bases. This CDR3 reads CATLGGGSGGYTF. DNA of the CDR3: TGTGCCACCCTTGGGGGGGGCTCTGGTGGCTACACCTTC.

V usage is TRBV7-9 and J usage is TRBJ2-5; 9 nucleotides match TRBD2. In germline, CDR1 is SEHNR, CDR2 FQNEAQ (reference sequence). The CDR3 covers 15 residues. Trimming at V came to 3 bases and at J to 4 bases, leaving 6 bases not matched to a gene. CDR3 coding DNA: TGTGCCAGCAGCTTTTATTTAGCGGGAGTAGAGACCCAGTACTTC. This encodes CASSFYLAGVETQYF.

The V call is TRBV7-8, the J call TRBJ2-7; tentative D call: TRBD2 (5 bases). Trimming took off 7 bases at V and 6 bases at J, with 25 bases between the two ends. Germline V lookup: CDR1 SGHVS, CDR2 FQNEAQ. The CDR3 runs 16 residues. The CDR3 here is CASTTRMGIGGGEQYF. The CDR3 bases are TGTGCCAGCACAACACGGATGGGGATAGGAGGTGGCGAGCAGTACTTC.

The rearrangement joins TRBV5-4 to TRBJ1-2; the D gene is possibly TRBD1 (5 bases). This CDR3 is built from 15 residues. The V end lost 4 bases, the J end lost 0 bases, and 13 bases lay between the germline ends. Germline values: CDR1 SGHNT, CDR2 YYREEE (reference sequence). In nucleotides, the CDR3 is TGTGCCAGCAGCCCCAGGGCGATACCTAACTATGGCTACACCTTC. Encoded protein: CASSPRAIPNYGYTF.

This chain connects TRBV24-1 to TRBJ1-4; 8 bases map to TRBD1. Trimming took 6 bases from V and 6 from J; bases not matched to a gene: 11. Germline V gene data show CDR1 as KGHDR and CDR2 as SFDVKD. The CDR3 spans 16 residues. This CDR3 reads CATSLGDPDRDEKLFF. The CDR3 bases are TGTGCCACCAGTCTAGGCGACCCGGACAGGGATGAAAAACTGTTTTTT.

The chain is built from TRBV5-1 and TRBJ2-3; either TRBD1 or TRBD2 may fit D (5 bases each). Germline-derived CDR1 and CDR2 are SGHRS and YFSETQ. There are 14 residues in the CDR3. V dropped 4 bases and J dropped 4 bases, with 13 bases sitting between them. In DNA form, the CDR3 reads TGCGCCAGCAGCGTCGGGACGTTGGCAGATACGCAGTATTTT. Amino acids: CASSVGTLADTQYF.